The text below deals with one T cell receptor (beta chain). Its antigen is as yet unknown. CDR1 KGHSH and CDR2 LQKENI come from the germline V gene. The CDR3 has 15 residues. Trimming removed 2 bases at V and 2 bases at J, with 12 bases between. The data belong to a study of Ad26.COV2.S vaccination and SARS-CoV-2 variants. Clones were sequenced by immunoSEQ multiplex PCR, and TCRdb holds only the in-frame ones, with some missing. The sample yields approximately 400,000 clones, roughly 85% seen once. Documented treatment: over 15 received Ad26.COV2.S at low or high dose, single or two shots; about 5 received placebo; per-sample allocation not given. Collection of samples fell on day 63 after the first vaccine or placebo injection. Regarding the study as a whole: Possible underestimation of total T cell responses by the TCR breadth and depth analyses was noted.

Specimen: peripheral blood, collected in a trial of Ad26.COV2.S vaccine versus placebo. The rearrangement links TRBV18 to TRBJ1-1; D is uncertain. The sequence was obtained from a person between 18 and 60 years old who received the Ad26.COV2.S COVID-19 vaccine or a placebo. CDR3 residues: CASSPSSDPNTEAFF. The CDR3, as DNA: TGTGCCAGCTCACCATCATCCGACCCAAACACTGAAGCTTTCTTT.